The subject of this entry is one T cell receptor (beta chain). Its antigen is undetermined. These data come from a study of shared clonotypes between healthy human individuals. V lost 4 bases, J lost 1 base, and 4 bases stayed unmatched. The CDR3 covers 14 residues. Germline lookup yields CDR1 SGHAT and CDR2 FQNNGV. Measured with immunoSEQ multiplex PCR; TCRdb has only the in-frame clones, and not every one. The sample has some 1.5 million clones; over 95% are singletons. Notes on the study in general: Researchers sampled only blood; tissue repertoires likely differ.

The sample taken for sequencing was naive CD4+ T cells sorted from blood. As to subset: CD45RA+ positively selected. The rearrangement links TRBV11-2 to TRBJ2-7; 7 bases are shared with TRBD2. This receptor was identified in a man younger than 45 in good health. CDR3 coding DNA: TGTGCCAGCAGCTATAGCGGGTCTTCCTACGAGCAGTACTTC. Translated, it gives CASSYSGSSYEQYF.